This TCR beta chain derives from a study of T-cell reconstitution after alpha-beta-depleted transplantation in children. With V trimmed by 2 bases and J by 0 bases, 7 bases remained unmatched. CDR1 is SGHTA, CDR2 FQGNSA, per germline. The CDR3 contains 17 residues. Library preparation (for TCRbeta) was performed with unique molecular identifiers. One entry per CDR3 protein results from TCRdb running MiXCR on the PCR reads. The data hold 600,000 to 700,000 distinct CDR3 sequences, with 16% observed a single time. This clonotype was seen only a few times. The chain couples TRBV7-2 to TRBJ2-1; 7 bases match TRBD1. This clonotype was sampled from a human donor who donated a stem cell graft to a child with acute myeloid leukemia. Sequencing was performed on PBMCs from the stem cell graft donor, taken from the stem cell graft. CDR3 bases: TGTGCCAGCAGCTTATACAAGGGGGCGAGCTCCTACAATGAGCAGTTCTTC. Amino acids: CASSLYKGASSYNEQFF.